The T cell receptor beta chain under discussion was sequenced for a study of T cell repertoires in cytomegalovirus infection. Study-level results: The study identified carriers of CMV plus the relevant HLA from cumulative public TCR beta family frequency.

The V gene's germline CDR1 is MDHEN and CDR2 SYDVKM. This CDR3 spans 14 amino acids. The ends were cut back, 0 bases at V and 9 bases at J, with 15 bases in the middle. As to this clonotype: Its target is unknown.

TCRdb reanalysed the reads using MiXCR and keeps one entry per CDR3 protein. The sample lists 370,000 or so distinct CDR3 sequences; roughly 34% were seen once. The TCR was taken from a human donor in good health (CMV status not recorded). Some clones in this sample may be carry-over from other donors' samples. This chain connects TRBV28 to TRBJ2-7, with a possible D match to TRBD1 (5 bases). Sample: cultured PBMCs, taken from culture after CMV antigen stimulation. Here the CDR3 DNA reads TGTGCCAGCAGTTTATGGGGTCCTAACCAGGGGCAGTACTTC. Protein: CASSLWGPNQGQYF.